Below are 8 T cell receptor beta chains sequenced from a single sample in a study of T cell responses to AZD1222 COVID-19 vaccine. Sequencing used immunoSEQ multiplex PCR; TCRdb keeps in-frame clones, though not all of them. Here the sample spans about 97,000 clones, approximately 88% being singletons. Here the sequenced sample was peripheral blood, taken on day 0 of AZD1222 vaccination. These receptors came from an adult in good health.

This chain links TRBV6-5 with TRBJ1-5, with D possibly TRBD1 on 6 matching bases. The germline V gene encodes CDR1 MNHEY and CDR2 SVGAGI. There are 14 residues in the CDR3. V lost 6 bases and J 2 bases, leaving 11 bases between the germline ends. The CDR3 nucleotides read TGTGCCAGCAGCTCGAGGGGGGGCAATCAGCCCCAGCATTTT. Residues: CASSSRGGNQPQHF.

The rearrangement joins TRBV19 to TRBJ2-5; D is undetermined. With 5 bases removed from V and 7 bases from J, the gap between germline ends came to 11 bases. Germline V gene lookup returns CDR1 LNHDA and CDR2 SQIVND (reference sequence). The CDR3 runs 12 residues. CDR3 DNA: TGTGCCAGTAGTGAAAAAGTGGGGACCCAGTACTTC. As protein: CASSEKVGTQYF. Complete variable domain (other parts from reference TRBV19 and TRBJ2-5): DGGITQSPKYLFRKEGQNVTLSCEQNLNHDAMYWYRQDPGQGLRLIYYSQIVNDFQKGDIAEGYSVSREKKESFPLTVTSAQKNPTAFYLCASSEKVGTQYFGPGTRLLVL.

The CDR3 DNA sequence: TGTGCCAGCAGCCAAAGCGGGAGTTACGAGCAGTACTTC. It encodes CASSQSGSYEQYF. The rearrangement links TRBV16 to TRBJ2-7; TRBD2 aligns across 8 bases. V lost 2 bases and J lost 4; bases outside the gene matches: 1. The CDR3 runs 13 residues. The germline CDR1 and CDR2 sequences are KGHSY and FQNENV. Drawing the rest from reference TRBV16 and TRBJ2-7, the complete variable domain is GEEVAQTPKHLVRGEGQKAKLYCAPIKGHSYVFWYQQVLKNEFKFLISFQNENVFDETGMPKERFSAKCLPNSPCSLEIQATKLEDSAVYFCASSQSGSYEQYFGPGTRLTVT.

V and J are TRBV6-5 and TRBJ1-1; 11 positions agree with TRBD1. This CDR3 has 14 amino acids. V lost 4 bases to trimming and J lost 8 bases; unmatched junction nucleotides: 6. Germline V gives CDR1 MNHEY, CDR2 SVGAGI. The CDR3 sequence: CASSWDRGGREAFF. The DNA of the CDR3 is TGTGCCAGCAGTTGGGACAGGGGGGGGCGAGAAGCTTTCTTT.

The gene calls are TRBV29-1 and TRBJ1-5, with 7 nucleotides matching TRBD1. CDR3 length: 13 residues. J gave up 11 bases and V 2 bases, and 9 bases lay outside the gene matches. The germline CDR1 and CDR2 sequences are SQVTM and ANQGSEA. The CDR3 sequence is CSVEIGAGGAQHF. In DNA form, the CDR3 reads TGCAGCGTTGAAATTGGGGCAGGGGGAGCCCAGCATTTT.

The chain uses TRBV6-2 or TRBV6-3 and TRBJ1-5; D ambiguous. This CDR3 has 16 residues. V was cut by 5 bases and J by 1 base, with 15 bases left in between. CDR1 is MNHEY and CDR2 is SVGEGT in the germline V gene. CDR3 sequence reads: CASSIRPGVSNQPQHF. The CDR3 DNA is TGTGCCAGCAGTATCCGCCCTGGTGTAAGCAATCAGCCCCAGCATTTT.

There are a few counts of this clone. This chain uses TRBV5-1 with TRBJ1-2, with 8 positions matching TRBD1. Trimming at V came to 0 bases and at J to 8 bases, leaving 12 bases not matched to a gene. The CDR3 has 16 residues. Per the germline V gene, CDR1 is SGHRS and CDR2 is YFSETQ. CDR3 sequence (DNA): TGCGCCAGCAGCTTGGGGACAGGGACTGGAGGACGGGGCTACACCTTC. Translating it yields CASSLGTGTGGRGYTF.

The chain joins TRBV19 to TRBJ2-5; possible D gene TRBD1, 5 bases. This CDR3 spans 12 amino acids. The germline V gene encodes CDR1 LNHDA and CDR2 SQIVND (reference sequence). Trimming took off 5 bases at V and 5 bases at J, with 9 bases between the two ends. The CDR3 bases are TGTGCCAGTAGTCCCTCAGGGGAGACCCAGTACTTC. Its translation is CASSPSGETQYF.